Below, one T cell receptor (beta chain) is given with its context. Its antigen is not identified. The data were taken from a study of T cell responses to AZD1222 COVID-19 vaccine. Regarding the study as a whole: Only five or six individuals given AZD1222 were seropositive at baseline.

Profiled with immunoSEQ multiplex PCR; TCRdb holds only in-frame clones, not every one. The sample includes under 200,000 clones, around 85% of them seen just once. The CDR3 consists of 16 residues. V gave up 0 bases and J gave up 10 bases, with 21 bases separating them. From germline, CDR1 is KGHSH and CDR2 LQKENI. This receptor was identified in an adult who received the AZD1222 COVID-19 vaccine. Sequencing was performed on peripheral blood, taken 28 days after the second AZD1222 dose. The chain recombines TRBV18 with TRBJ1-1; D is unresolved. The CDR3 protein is CASSPPGSGGGLGAFF. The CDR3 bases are TGTGCCAGCTCACCACCGGGGAGTGGAGGAGGGCTTGGAGCTTTCTTT.